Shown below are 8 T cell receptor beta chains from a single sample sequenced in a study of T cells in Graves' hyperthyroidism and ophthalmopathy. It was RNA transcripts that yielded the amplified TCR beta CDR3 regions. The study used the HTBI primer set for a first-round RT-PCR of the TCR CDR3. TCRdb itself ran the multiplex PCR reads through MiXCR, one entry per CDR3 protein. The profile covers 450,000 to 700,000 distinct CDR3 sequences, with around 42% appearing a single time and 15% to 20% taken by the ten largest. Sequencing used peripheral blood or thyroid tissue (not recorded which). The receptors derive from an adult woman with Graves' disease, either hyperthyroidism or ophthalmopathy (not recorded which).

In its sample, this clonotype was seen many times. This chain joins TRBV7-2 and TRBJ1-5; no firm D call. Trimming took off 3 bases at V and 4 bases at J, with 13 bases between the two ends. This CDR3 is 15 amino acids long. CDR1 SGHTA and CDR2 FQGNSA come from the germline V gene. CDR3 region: CASSLDGFRNQPQHF. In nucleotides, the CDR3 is TGTGCCAGCAGCTTGGATGGGTTTAGGAATCAGCCCCAGCATTTT.

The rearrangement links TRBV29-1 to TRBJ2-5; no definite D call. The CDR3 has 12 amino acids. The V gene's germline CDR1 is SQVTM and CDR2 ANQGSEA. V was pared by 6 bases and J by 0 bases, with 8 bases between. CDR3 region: CSVEQDQETQYF. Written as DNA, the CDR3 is TGCAGCGTAGAACAAGACCAAGAGACCCAGTACTTC.

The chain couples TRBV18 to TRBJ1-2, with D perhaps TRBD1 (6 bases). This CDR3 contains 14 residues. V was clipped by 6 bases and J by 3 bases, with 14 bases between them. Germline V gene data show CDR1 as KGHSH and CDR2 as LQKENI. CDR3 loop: CASSSGGHHYGYTF. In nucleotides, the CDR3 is TGTGCCAGCTCCTCTGGGGGCCATCACTATGGCTACACCTTC.

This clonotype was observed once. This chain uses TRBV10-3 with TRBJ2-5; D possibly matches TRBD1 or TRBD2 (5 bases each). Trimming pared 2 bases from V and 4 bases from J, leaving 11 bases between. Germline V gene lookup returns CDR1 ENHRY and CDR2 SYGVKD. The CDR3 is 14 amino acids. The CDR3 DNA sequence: TGTGCCATCAGTGAGGAGGGGCAGGTAGAGACCCAGTACTTC. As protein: CAISEEGQVETQYF.

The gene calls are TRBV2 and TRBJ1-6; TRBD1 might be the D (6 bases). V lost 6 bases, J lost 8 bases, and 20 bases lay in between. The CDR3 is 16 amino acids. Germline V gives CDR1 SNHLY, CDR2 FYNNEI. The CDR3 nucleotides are TGTGCCAGCAGCTTGGTCAGCGGGACACAATATTCACCCCTCCACTTT. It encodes CASSLVSGTQYSPLHF.

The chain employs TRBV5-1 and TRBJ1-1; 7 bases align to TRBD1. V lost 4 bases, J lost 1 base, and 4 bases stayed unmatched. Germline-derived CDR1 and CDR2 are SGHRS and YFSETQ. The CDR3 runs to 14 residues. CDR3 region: CASSRDSSNTEAFF. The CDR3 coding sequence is TGCGCCAGCAGCCGGGACAGCTCGAACACTGAAGCTTTCTTT.

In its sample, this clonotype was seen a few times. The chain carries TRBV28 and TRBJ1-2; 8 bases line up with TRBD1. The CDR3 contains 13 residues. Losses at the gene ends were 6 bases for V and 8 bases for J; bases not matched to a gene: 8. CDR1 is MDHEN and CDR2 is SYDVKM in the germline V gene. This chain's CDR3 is CASRIRDRSGYTF. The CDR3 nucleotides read TGTGCCAGCAGGATCCGGGACAGGAGCGGCTACACCTTC.

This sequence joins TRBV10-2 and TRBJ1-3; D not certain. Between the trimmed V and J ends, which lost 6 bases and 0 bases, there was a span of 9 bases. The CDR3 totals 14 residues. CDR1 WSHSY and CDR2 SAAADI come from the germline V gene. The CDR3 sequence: CASRSTFSGNTIYF. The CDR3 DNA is TGCGCCAGCAGATCGACCTTCTCTGGAAACACCATATATTTT.